This TCR beta chain was documented in a study of T-cell reconstitution after alpha-beta-depleted transplantation in children. Preparing the TCRbeta library involved the use of unique molecular identifiers. MiXCR, run by TCRdb on the PCR reads, gives a single entry per CDR3 protein. There are about 120,000 distinct CDR3 sequences in the sample; roughly 23% occur only once, and roughly a tenth lies in the top ten. The CDR3 loop spans 13 amino acids. CDR1 is DFQATT, CDR2 SNEGSKA, per germline (reference sequence). The ends lost 8 bases at V and 4 bases at J; junction bases unmatched: 8. Worth noting for this clonotype: With a much larger clone just one base away, this may be a read error. As the CDR3 is not closed by the conserved phenylalanine or tryptophan, this likely results from a read error.

The rearrangement uses TRBV20-1 and TRBJ2-5, with TRBD2 matching over 9 bases. The input for sequencing was PBMCs, mostly from graft donor cells, taken 180 days after TCRalphabeta/CD19-depleted stem cell transplant. The receptor was isolated from a male patient between 2 and 10 years old who had a stem cell transplant for chronic granulomatous disease, so the T cells may come from the graft donor. The CDR3 reads CSSKTSGRETQYL. CDR3 DNA sequence: TGCAGTTCAAAGACTAGCGGAAGAGAGACCCAGTACTTA.